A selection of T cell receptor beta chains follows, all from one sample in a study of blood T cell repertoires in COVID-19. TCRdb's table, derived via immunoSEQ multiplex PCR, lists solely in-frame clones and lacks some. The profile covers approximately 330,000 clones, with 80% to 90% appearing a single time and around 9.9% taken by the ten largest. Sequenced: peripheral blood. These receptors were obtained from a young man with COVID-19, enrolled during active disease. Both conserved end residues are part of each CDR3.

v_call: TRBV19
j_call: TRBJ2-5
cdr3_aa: CATKEGPQETQYF

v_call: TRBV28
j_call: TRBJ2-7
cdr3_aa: CASTPQQGREQYF

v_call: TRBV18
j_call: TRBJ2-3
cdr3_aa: CASSTDLRGRTDTQYF

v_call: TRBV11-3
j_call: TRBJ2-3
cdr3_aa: CASSFRGTDTQYF

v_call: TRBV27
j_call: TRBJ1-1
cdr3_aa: CASQDRVNTEAFF

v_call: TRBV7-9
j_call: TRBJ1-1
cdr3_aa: CASLSRMNTEAFF

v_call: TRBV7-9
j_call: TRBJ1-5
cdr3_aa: CASSRGQSPNQPQHF

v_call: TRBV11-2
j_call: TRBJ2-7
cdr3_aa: CASSLTPSYEQYF

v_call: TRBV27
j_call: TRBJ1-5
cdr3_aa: CASRTQGQPQHF

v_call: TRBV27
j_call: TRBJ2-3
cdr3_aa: CASSLNGVALGTQYF

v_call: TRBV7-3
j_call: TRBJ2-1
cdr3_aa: CASSWGRASHNEQFF

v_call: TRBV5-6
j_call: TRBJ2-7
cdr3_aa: CASSLETRGEQYF

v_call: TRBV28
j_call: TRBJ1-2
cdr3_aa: CASSLPGHPNYGYTF

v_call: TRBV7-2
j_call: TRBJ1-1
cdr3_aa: CASSLSRTVNTEAFF

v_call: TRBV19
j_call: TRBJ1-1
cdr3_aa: CASSIFGDTDEAFF

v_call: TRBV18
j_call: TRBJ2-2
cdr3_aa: CASSPAGVGELFF

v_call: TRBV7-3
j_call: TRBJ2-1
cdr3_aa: CASSLSRTSSGNEQFF

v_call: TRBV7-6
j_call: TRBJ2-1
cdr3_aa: CASSPRVASGSNEQFF

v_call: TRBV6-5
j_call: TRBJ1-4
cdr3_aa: CASSNLRGAEKLFF

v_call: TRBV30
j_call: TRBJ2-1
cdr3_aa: CAWEGLAEGNNEQFF

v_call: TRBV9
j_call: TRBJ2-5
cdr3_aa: CASSVGLLDSGGAQETQYF

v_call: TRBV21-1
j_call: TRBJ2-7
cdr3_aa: CASSNGLGTGGAYEQYF

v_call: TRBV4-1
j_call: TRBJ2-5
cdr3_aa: CASSHEDSPRETQYF

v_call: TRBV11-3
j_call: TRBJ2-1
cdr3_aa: CASSLGLAGVEQFF

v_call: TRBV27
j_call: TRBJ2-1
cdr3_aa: CASSRAGVGENEQFF

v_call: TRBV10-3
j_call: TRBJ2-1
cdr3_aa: CAISDPSGRLNEQFF

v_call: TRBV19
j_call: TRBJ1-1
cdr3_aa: CASSIQGRSEAFF

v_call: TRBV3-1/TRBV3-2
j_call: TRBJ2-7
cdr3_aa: CASSRQGADEQYF

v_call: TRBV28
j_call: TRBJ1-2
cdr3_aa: CASSPGQGASGYTF

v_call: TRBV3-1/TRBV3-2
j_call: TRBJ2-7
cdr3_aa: CASSQVFGSGRYEQYF

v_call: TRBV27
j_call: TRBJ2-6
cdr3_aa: CASSDYRTSGANVLTF

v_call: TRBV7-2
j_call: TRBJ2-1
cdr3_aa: CASGGTSGLQKQFF

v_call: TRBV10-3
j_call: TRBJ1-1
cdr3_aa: CAISESTREATEAFF

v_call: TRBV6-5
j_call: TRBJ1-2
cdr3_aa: CASSPGTWDGYTF

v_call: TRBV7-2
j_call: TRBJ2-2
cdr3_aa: CASSLTGGGGSYTGELFF

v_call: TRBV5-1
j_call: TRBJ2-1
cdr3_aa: CASSLARERGSWEQFF

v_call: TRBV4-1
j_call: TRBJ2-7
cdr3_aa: CASSPWWLAGTYEQYF

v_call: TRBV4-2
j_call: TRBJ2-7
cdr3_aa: CASSQDLGYEQYF

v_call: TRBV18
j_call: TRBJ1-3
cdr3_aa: CASSPGNSGNTIYF

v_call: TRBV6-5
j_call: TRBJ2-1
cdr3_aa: CASSYYPGQGAQQFF

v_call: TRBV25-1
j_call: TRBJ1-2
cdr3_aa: CASSEVQNYGYTF

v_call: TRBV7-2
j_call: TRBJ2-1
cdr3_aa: CASSGGGLDNEQFF

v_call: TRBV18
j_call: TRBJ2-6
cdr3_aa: CASSPQGQAGANVLTF

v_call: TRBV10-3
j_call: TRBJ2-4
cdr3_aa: CATREAKTAKNIQYF

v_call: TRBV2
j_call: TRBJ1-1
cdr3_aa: CASTQDSNTEAFF

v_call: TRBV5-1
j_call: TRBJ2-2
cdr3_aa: CASSPGLAGGPGTGELFF

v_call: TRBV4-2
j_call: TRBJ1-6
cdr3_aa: CASSQTRVDSPLHF

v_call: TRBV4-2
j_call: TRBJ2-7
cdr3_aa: CASSQDINSGTEAYEQYF